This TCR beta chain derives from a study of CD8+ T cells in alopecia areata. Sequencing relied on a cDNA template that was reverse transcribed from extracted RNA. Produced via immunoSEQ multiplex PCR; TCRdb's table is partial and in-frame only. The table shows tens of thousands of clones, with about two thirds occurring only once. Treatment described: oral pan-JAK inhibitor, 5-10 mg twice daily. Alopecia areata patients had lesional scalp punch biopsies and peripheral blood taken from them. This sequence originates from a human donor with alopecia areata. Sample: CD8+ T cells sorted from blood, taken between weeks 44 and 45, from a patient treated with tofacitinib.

CDR3 in amino acids: CASSHTEGVAEAFF. The CDR3 region has the DNA TGCGCCAGTTCTCACACTGAAGGGGTGGCTGAAGCTTTCTTT. V is TRBV4-3 and J is TRBJ1-1; a possible D gene is TRBD1 (5 bases). The germline V and J ends were trimmed by 9 bases and 6 bases, with 20 bases remaining between them. Germline lookup yields CDR1 LGHNA and CDR2 YSLEER. The CDR3 contains 14 residues.